This T cell receptor (beta chain) stems from a study of cytomegalovirus exposure and HLA in healthy donors. Turning to the study itself: An earlier analysis found some 100 million unique TCR beta sequences from approximately 200 million T cells.

Both 60 Vbeta primers and 13 Jbeta primers went into the PCR. TCRdb's table, derived via immunoSEQ multiplex PCR, lists solely in-frame clones and lacks some. Among about 130,000 clones listed, 70% to 75% were seen once. The sequence derives from a woman between 40 and 50 years old in good health and CMV-seropositive. Source material: PBMCs.

CDR3 amino acids: CAWRLNDRAGEAFF. Here the CDR3 DNA reads TGTGCCTGGAGGCTGAATGACAGGGCAGGGGAAGCTTTCTTT. The chain is built from TRBV30 and TRBJ1-1, with 7 bases matching TRBD1. Germline-derived CDR1 and CDR2 are GTSNPN and SVGIG (reference sequence). The CDR3 is made up of 14 amino acids. J was trimmed by 8 bases and V by 3 bases; bases with no gene match: 12. The full variable domain, in which reference TRBV30 and TRBJ1-1 provide the parts outside the CDR3, is SQTIHQWPATLVQPVGSPLSLECTVEGTSNPNLYWYRQAAGRGLQLLFYSVGIGQISSEVPQNLSASRPQDRQFILSSKKLLLSDSGFYLCAWRLNDRAGEAFFGQGTRLTVV.